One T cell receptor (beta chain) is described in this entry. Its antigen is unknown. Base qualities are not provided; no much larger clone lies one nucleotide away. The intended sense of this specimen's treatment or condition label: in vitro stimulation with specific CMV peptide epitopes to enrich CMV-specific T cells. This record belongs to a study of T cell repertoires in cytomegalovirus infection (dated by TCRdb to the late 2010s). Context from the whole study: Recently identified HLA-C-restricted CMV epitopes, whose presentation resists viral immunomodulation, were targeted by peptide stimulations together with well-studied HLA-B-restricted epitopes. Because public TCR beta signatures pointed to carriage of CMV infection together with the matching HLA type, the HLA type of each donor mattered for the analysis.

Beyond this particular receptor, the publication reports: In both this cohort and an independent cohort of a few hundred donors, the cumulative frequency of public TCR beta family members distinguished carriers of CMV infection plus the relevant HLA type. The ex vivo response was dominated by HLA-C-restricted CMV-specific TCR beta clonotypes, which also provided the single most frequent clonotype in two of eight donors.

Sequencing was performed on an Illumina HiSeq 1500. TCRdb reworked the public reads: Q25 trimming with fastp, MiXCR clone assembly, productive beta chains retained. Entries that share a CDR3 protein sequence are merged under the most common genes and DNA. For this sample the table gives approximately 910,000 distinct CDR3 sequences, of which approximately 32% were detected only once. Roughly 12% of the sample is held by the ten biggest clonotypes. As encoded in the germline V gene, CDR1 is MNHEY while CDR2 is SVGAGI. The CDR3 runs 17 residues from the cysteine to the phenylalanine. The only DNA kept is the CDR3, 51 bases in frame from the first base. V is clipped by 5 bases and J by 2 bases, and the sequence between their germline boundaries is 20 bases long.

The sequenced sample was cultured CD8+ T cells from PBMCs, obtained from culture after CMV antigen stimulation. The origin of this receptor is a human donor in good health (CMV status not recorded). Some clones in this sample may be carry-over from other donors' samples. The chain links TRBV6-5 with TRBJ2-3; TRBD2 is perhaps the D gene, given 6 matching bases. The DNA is TGTGCCAGCAGTCGGACTACAGGCGCAAGGGCCACAGATACGCAGTATTTT. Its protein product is CASSRTTGARATDTQYF.